This section outlines one T cell receptor beta chain sequence together with its context. What it binds is not known. A 5'RACE template switching approach incorporating UMIs was used to make TCR beta cDNA. TCRdb re-called the 5' RACE reads and shows each CDR3 protein once, DNA omitted. Its clone listing holds about 550,000 distinct CDR3 sequences. Germline V gene lookup returns CDR1 SGHVS and CDR2 FQNEAQ. The CDR3 has 14 residues. The sample originates from a study of T cells expressing NK-cell markers. Study details: HCMV serostatus: seven of eight sequenced donors positive, one negative.

Points from the study as a whole: In roughly 6 donors, dominant CD3+CD56+NKG2C+ clones formed about 1.0-8% of CD8+ cells. These same clonotypes (in several donors) also led the CD3+CD56-NKG2C+ fraction.

The sequencing input was blood T cells: a sorted CD56 or NKG2C T cell subset, CD4+ or CD8+ T cells, or bulk PBMC T cells (not recorded which). V usage is TRBV7-8 and J usage is TRBJ2-1; lacking DNA, the TRBD2 call made by TCRdb goes unchecked. This receptor was obtained from a man younger than 35 in good health. This CDR3 is CASSTSSWVNEQFF.